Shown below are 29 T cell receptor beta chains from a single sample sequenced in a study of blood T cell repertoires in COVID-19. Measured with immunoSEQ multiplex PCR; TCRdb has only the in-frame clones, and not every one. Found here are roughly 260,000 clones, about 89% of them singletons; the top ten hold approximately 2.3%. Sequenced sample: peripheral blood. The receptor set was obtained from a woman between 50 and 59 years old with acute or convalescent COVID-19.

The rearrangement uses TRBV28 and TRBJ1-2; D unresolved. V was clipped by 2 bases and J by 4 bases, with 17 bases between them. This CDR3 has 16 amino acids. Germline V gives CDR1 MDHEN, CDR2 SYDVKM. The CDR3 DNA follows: TGTGCCAGCAGTTTAGCTATGGTAGAGTATACCTATGGCTACACCTTC. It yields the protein CASSLAMVEYTYGYTF.

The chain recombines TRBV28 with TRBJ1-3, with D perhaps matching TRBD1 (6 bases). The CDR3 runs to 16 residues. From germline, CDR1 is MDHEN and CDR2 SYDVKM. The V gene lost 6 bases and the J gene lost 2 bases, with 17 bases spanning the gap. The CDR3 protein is CASRETGRSAGNTIYF. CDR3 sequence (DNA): TGTGCCAGCAGGGAAACAGGGAGATCCGCTGGAAACACCATATATTTT.

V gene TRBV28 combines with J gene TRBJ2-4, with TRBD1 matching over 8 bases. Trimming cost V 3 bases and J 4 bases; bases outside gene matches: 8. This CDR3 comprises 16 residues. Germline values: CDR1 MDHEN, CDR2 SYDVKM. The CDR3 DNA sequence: TGTGCCAGCAGTTTTAAAACAGGGGGTCCGAAAAACATTCAGTACTTC. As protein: CASSFKTGGPKNIQYF.

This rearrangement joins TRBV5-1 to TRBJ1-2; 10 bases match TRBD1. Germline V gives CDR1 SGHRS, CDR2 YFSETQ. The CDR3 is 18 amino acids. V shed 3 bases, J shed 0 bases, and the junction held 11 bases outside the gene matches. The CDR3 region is CASSSPDRGTIPNYGYTF. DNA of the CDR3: TGCGCCAGCAGCTCCCCGGACAGGGGGACGATCCCTAACTATGGCTACACCTTC. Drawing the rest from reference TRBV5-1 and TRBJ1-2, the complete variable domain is KAGVTQTPRYLIKTRGQQVTLSCSPISGHRSVSWYQQTPGQGLQFLFEYFSETQRNKGNFPGRFSGRQFSNSRSEMNVSTLELGDSALYLCASSSPDRGTIPNYGYTFGSGTRLTVV.

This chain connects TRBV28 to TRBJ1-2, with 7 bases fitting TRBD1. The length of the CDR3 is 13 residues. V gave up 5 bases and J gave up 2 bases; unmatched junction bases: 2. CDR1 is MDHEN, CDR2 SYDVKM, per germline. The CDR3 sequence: CASSRTGNYGYTF. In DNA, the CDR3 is TGTGCCAGCAGTCGGACAGGAAACTATGGCTACACCTTC.

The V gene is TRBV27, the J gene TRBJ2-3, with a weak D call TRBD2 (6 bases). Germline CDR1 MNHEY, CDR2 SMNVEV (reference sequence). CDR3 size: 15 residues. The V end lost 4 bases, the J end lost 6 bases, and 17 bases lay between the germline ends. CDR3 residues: CASSSMRGTGDTQYF. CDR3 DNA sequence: TGTGCCAGCAGTTCTATGCGGGGAACGGGGGATACGCAGTATTTT.

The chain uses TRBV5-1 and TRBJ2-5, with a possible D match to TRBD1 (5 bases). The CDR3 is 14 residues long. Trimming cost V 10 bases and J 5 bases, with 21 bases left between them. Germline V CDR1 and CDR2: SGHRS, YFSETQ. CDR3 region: CASSKTAVGETQYF. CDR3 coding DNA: TGCGCCTCATCAAAGACAGCCGTAGGGGAGACCCAGTACTTC.

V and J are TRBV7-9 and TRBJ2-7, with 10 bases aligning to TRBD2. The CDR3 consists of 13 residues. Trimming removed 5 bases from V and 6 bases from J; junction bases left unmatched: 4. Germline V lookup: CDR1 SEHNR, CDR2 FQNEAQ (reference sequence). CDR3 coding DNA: TGTGCCAGCAGCCAAATAGCGGGAGGCGAGCAGTACTTC. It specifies CASSQIAGGEQYF.

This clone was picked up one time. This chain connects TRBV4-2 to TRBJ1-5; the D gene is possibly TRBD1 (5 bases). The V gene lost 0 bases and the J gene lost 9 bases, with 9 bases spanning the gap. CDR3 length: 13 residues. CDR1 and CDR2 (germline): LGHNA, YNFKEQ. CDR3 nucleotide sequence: TGTGCCAGCAGCCAAGACAGGGACTGGCCCCAGCATTTT. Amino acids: CASSQDRDWPQHF.

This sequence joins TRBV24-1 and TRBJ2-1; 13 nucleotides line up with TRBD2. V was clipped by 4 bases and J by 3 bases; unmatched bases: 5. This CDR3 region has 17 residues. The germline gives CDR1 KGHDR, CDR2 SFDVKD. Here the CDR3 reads CATSESGLAGHYNEQFF. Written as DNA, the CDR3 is TGTGCCACCAGTGAATCGGGACTAGCGGGACACTACAATGAGCAGTTCTTC.

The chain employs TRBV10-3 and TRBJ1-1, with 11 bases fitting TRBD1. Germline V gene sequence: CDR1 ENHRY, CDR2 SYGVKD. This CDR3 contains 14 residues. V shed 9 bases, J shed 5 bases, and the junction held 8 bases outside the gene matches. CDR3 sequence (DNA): TGTGCCATGGCTCGAGGGACAGGGGGGACTGAAGCTTTCTTT. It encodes CAMARGTGGTEAFF.

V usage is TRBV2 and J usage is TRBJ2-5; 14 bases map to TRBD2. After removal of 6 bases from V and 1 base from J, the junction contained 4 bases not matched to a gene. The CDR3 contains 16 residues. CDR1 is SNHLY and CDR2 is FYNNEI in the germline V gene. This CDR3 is CASSTTSGRAQETQYF. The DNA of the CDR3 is TGTGCCAGCAGCACGACTAGCGGGAGGGCCCAAGAGACCCAGTACTTC.

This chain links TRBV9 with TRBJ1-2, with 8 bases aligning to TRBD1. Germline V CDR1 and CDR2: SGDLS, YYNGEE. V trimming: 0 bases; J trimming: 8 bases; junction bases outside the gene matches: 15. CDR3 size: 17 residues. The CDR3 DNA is TGTGCCAGCAGCGTAGTCTCGCAGGGCAGGGGGCGCGAAGGCTACACCTTC. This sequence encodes CASSVVSQGRGREGYTF. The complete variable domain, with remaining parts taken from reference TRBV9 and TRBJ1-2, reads DSGVTQTPKHLITATGQRVTLRCSPRSGDLSVYWYQQSLDQGLQFLIQYYNGEERAKGNILERFSAQQFPDLHSELNLSSLELGDSALYFCASSVVSQGRGREGYTFGSGTRLTVV.

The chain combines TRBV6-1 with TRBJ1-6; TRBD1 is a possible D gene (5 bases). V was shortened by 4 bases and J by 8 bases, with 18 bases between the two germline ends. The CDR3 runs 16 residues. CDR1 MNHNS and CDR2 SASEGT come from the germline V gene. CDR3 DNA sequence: TGTGCCAGCAGTGTCCCACGGGGGTTATTGGATTCACCCCTCCACTTT. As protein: CASSVPRGLLDSPLHF.

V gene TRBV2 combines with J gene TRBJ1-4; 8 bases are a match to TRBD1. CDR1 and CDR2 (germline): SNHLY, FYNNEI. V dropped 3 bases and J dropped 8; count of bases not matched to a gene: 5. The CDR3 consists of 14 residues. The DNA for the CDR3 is TGTGCCAGCAGTGAGTGGACAGGGATCGAAAAACTGTTTTTT. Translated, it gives CASSEWTGIEKLFF. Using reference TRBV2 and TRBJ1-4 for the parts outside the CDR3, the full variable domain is EPEVTQTPSHQVTQMGQEVILRCVPISNHLYFYWYRQILGQKVEFLVSFYNNEISEKSEIFDDQFSVERPDGSNFTLKIRSTKLEDSAMYFCASSEWTGIEKLFFGSGTQLSVL.

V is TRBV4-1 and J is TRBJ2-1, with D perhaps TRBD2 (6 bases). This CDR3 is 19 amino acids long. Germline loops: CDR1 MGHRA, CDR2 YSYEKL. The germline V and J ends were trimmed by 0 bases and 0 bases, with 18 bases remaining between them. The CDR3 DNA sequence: TGCGCCAGCAGCCAAGATTGGCTTGGTGGCGGGACCTCCTACAATGAGCAGTTCTTC. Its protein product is CASSQDWLGGGTSYNEQFF.

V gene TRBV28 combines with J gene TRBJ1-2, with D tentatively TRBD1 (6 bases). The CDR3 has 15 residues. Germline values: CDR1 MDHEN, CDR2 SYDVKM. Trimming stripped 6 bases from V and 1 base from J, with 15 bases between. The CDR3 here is CASRRTQGNNYGYTF. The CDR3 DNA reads TGTGCCAGCAGGAGGACCCAGGGGAATAACTATGGCTACACCTTC.

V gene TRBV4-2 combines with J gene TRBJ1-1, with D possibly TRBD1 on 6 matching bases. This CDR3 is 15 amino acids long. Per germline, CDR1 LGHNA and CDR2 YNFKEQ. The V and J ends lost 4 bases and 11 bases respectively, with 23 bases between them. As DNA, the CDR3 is TGTGCCAGCAGCCTCCCCTGGGGGCAGGGAGAAGGGGCTTTCTTT. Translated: CASSLPWGQGEGAFF.

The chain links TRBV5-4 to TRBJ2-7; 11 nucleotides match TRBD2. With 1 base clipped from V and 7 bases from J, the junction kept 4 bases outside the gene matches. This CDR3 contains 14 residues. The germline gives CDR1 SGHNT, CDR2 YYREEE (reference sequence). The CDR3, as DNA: TGTGCCAGCAGCTTGACTAGCGGGAGAAGGGAGCAGTACTTC. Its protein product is CASSLTSGRREQYF.

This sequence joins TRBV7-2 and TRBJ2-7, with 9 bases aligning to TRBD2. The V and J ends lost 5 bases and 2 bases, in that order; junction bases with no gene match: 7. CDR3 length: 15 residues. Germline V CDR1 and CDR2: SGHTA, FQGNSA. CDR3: CASSPASGAAYEQYF. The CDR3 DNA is TGTGCCAGCAGCCCAGCTAGCGGGGCTGCCTACGAGCAGTACTTC.

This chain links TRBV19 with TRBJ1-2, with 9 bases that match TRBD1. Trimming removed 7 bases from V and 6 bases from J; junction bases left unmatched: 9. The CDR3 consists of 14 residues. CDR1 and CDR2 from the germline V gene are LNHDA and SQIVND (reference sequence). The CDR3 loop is CASTATGGDDGYTF. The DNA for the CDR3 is TGTGCCAGTACCGCGACAGGGGGGGACGATGGCTACACCTTC. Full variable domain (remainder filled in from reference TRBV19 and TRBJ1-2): DGGITQSPKYLFRKEGQNVTLSCEQNLNHDAMYWYRQDPGQGLRLIYYSQIVNDFQKGDIAEGYSVSREKKESFPLTVTSAQKNPTAFYLCASTATGGDDGYTFGSGTRLTVV.

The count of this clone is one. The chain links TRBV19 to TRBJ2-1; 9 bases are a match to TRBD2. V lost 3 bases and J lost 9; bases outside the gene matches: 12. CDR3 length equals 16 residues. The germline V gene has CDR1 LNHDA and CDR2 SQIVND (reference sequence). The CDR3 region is CASSILASGIGSEQFF. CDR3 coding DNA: TGTGCCAGTAGTATCCTGGCTAGCGGGATCGGCAGTGAGCAGTTCTTC.

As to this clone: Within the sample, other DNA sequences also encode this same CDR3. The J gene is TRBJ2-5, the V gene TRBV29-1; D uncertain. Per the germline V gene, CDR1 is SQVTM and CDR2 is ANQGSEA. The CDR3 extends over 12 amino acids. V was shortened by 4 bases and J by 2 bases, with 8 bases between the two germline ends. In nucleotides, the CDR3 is TGCAGCGTTGGTGGCGGACAAGAGACCCAGTACTTC. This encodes CSVGGGQETQYF.

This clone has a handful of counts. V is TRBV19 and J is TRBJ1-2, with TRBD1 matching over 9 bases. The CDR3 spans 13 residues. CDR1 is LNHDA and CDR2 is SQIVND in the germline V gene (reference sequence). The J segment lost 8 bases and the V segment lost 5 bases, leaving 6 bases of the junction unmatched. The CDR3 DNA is TGTGCCAGTAGTTCTACAGGGGGCGACGGCTACACCTTC. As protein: CASSSTGGDGYTF.

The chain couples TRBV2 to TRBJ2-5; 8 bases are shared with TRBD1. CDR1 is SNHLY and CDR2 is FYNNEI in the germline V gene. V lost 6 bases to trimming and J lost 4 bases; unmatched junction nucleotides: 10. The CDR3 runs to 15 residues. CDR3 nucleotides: TGTGCCAGCAGAGTACGGCAGGGGGCACGAGAGACCCAGTACTTC. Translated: CASRVRQGARETQYF.

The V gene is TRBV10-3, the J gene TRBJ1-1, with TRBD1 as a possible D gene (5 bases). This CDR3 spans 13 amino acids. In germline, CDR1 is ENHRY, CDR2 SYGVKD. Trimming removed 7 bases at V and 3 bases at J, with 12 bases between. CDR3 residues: CAITREEDTEAFF. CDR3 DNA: TGTGCCATCACCAGGGAGGAGGACACTGAAGCTTTCTTT.

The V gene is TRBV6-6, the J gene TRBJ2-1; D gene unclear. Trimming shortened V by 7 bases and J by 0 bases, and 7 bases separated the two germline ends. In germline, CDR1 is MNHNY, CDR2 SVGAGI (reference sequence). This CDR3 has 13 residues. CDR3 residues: CASTTISYNEQFF. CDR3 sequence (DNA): TGTGCCAGCACCACAATCTCCTACAATGAGCAGTTCTTC.

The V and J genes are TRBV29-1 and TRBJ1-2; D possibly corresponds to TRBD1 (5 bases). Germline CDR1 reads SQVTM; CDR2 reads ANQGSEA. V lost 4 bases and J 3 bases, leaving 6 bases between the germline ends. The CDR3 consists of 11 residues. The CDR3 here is CSVARDYGYTF. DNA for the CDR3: TGCAGCGTTGCCAGGGACTATGGCTACACCTTC.

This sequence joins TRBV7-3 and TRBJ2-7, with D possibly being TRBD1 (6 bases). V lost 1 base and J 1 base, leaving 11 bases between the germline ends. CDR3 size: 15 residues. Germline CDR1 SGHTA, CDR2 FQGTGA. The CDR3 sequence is CASSLSQGPSYEQYF. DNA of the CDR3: TGTGCCAGCAGCTTAAGTCAGGGGCCTTCCTACGAGCAGTACTTC.